Following are 5 T cell receptor beta chains from one sample sequenced in a study of cytomegalovirus exposure and HLA in healthy donors. With 60 Vbeta and 13 Jbeta primers, the PCR was carried out. This table comes from immunoSEQ multiplex PCR, and its TCRdb copy is limited to in-frame clones, with some not included. The sample carries about 55,000 clones, 70% to 80% recorded once. Sequenced: PBMCs. Receptor source: a female donor in good health and CMV-seronegative.

DNA of the CDR3: TGTGCCAGCAGGTCTTCCAGCAATGAGCAGTTCTTC. As protein: CASRSSSNEQFF. The chain uses TRBV6-6 and TRBJ2-1; D not certain. Germline V lookup: CDR1 MNHNY, CDR2 SVGAGI (reference sequence). CDR3 size: 12 residues. V lost 6 bases and J lost 6, with 9 bases in between.

V gene TRBV9 combines with J gene TRBJ2-3, with D possibly TRBD2 on 7 matching bases. The V end was cut by 4 bases, the J end by 2 bases, with 20 bases between. The CDR3 covers 17 residues. CDR1 and CDR2 from the germline V gene are SGDLS and YYNGEE. The CDR3 sequence is CASSPGLGGTTTDTQYF. Written as DNA, the CDR3 is TGTGCCAGCAGCCCAGGACTAGGGGGGACAACCACAGATACGCAGTATTTT.

V usage is TRBV5-6 and J usage is TRBJ1-1; D unresolved. The CDR3 sequence is 13 residues long. Germline V gene lookup returns CDR1 SGHDT and CDR2 YYEEEE. The germline V and J ends were trimmed by 1 base and 5 bases, with 9 bases remaining between them. CDR3 bases: TGTGCCAGCAGCTTGTGGAGTAGTACTGAAGCTTTCTTT. As protein: CASSLWSSTEAFF.

The V gene is TRBV7-8, the J gene TRBJ1-1; possibly TRBD1 for D (5 bases). Looked up from germline, CDR1 is SGHVS and CDR2 is FQNEAQ. Trimming shortened V by 4 bases and J by 8 bases, and 14 bases separated the two germline ends. This CDR3 is 13 amino acids long. CDR3 residues: CASSSRAQGEAFF. In nucleotides, the CDR3 is TGTGCCAGCAGCTCCAGGGCCCAAGGGGAAGCTTTCTTT.

This chain uses TRBV9 with TRBJ2-1; D possibly corresponds to TRBD1 (6 bases). The CDR3 runs to 12 residues. The ends were cut back, 2 bases at V and 7 bases at J, with 7 bases in the middle. The germline V gene has CDR1 SGDLS and CDR2 YYNGEE. CDR3 sequence: CASSVQGNEQFF. CDR3 bases: TGTGCCAGCAGCGTTCAGGGGAATGAGCAGTTCTTC.